These 18 T cell receptor beta chains share one sample of origin, sequenced in a study of T cell repertoires in cytomegalovirus infection. TCRdb fed the reads into MiXCR, producing one record per CDR3 protein. The sample holds 160,000 or so distinct CDR3 sequences, 20% to 25% seen once. Sequenced sample: PBMCs. The receptors were gathered from a human donor in good health (CMV status not recorded). Some clones in this sample may be carry-over from other donors' samples.

The rearrangement joins TRBV6-1 to TRBJ2-1; maybe TRBD2 (7 bases). The CDR3 sequence is 15 residues long. Germline loops: CDR1 MNHNS, CDR2 SASEGT. Trimming pared 6 bases from V and 9 bases from J, leaving 21 bases between. The CDR3 region is CASSEGGSTIREQFF. In DNA, the CDR3 is TGTGCCAGCAGCGAGGGGGGGTCCACAATCCGTGAGCAGTTCTTC.

This clonotype was recorded many times. The CDR3 DNA reads as TGTGCCAGCAGTGGACGGTCCAATCAGCCCCAGCATTTT. Translation: CASSGRSNQPQHF. V gene TRBV2 combines with J gene TRBJ1-5, with D unclear. The CDR3 sequence is 13 residues long. V gave up 4 bases and J gave up 3 bases, with 7 bases separating them. CDR1 is SNHLY, CDR2 FYNNEI, per germline.

Comment on this clonotype: This may stem from a read error, because a much larger clone lies one nucleotide away. V usage is TRBV7-9 and J usage is TRBJ2-7; TRBD1 might be the D (7 bases). The CDR3 has 16 amino acids. Deletions cut 1 base from V and 0 bases from J, with 13 bases between. CDR1 SEHNR and CDR2 FQNEAQ come from the germline V gene (reference sequence). The CDR3 is CASSLVAGQSSYEQYF. DNA of the CDR3: TGTGCCAGCAGCTTAGTGGCGGGACAGTCCTCCTACGAGCAGTACTTC. The variable domain in full, with the rest retrieved from reference TRBV7-9 and TRBJ2-7, is DTGVSQNPRHKITKRGQNVTFRCDPISEHNRLYWYRQTLGQGPEFLTYFQNEAQLEKSRLLSDRFSAERPKGSFSTLEIQRTEQGDSAMYLCASSLVAGQSSYEQYFGPGTRLTVT.

This clonotype was observed a few times. The chain carries TRBV14 and TRBJ2-1; 12 bases are a match to TRBD1. The ends lost 0 bases at V and 4 bases at J; junction bases unmatched: 10. Germline loops: CDR1 SGHDN, CDR2 FVKESK. There are 19 residues in the CDR3. DNA for the CDR3: TGTGCCAGCAGCCAAGAGTGGGGATGGGGACAGGGGGCTTACAATGAGCAGTTCTTC. It encodes CASSQEWGWGQGAYNEQFF.

The V gene is TRBV5-5, the J gene TRBJ1-6; maybe TRBD1 (6 bases). The V and J ends lost 2 bases and 12 bases respectively, with 15 bases between them. The CDR3 runs to 14 residues. CDR1 SGHKS and CDR2 YYEKEE come from the germline V gene (reference sequence). The CDR3 nucleotides are TGTGCCAGCAGCTTCACGGGGGCGGGTGTACCCCTCCACTTT. As protein: CASSFTGAGVPLHF.

V is TRBV27 and J is TRBJ2-7; no reliable D call. Trimming cost V 0 bases and J 2 bases, with 14 bases left between them. Germline V gene sequence: CDR1 MNHEY, CDR2 SMNVEV (reference sequence). This CDR3 contains 16 residues. CDR3: CASSLSTRPIPYEQYF. CDR3 nucleotide sequence: TGTGCCAGCAGTTTATCGACGAGACCGATCCCCTACGAGCAGTACTTC.

The rearrangement links TRBV20-1 to TRBJ2-3; D is tentatively TRBD1 or TRBD2 (5 bases each). V gave up 6 bases and J gave up 5 bases, with 18 bases separating them. The CDR3 totals 14 residues. CDR1 and CDR2 (germline): DFQATT, SNEGSKA (reference sequence). Here the CDR3 reads CSAPGASVQDTQYF. The CDR3 nucleotides are TGCAGTGCCCCCGGGGCTAGTGTTCAAGATACGCAGTATTTT.

This clonotype was counted only a few times. CDR3 loop: CASSRAGGNTEAFF. CDR3 DNA sequence: TGTGCCAGCAGTAGAGCAGGGGGGAACACTGAAGCTTTCTTT. The chain uses TRBV6-6 and TRBJ1-1; 7 nucleotides align to TRBD1. The CDR3 is made up of 14 amino acids. After removal of 5 bases from V and 1 base from J, the junction contained 4 bases not matched to a gene. Germline assignment: CDR1 MNHNY and CDR2 SVGAGI (reference sequence).

The chain has TRBV15 and TRBJ2-7, with 7 nucleotides matching TRBD2. The CDR3 extends over 13 amino acids. Per germline, CDR1 LNHNV and CDR2 YYDKDF (reference sequence). The V and J ends lost 4 bases and 7 bases, in that order; junction bases with no gene match: 7. CDR3: CATSTRLAGEQYF. DNA of the CDR3: TGTGCCACCAGCACCAGACTAGCAGGGGAGCAGTACTTC.

This chain connects TRBV5-1 to TRBJ2-3; 8 positions agree with TRBD2. CDR1 SGHRS and CDR2 YFSETQ come from the germline V gene. The CDR3 is 16 residues long. V shed 4 bases and J 1 base; nucleotides not matched to a gene: 8. CDR3 in amino acids: CASSTNSGSGTDTQYF. The CDR3 nucleotides read TGCGCCAGCAGCACGAACAGCGGGAGCGGCACAGATACGCAGTATTTT.

At least ten counts were recorded for this clonotype. The J gene is TRBJ2-5, the V gene TRBV7-2, with 8 bases identical to TRBD2. The germline CDR1 and CDR2 sequences are SGHTA and FQGNSA. The CDR3 loop spans 15 amino acids. Unmatched junction bases numbered 8, after V lost 5 bases and J lost 3 bases. The CDR3: CASSPAGGGKETQYF. As DNA, the CDR3 is TGTGCCAGCAGCCCCGCCGGCGGGGGGAAAGAGACCCAGTACTTC. Variable domain in full (rest from reference TRBV7-2 and TRBJ2-5): GAGVSQSPSNKVTEKGKDVELRCDPISGHTALYWYRQSLGQGLEFLIYFQGNSAPDKSGLPSDRFSAERTGGSVSTLTIQRTQQEDSAVYLCASSPAGGGKETQYFGPGTRLLVL.

V is TRBV20-1 and J is TRBJ2-2; TRBD2 might be the D (5 bases). V was cut by 0 bases and J by 5 bases, with 13 bases left in between. CDR1 and CDR2 from the germline V gene are DFQATT and SNEGSKA (reference sequence). The length of the CDR3 is 15 residues. CDR3 coding DNA: TGCAGTGCTAGAGATCCTAGCTCCCAGACCGGGGAGCTGTTTTTT. It yields the protein CSARDPSSQTGELFF.

There are a few counts of this clonotype. This rearrangement joins TRBV12-3 or TRBV12-4 to TRBJ2-7, with 10 bases matching TRBD2. V dropped 5 bases and J dropped 2; count of bases not matched to a gene: 3. CDR3 length: 14 residues. In nucleotides, the CDR3 is TGTGCCAGCAGTCGTAGCGGGGGGCCCTACGAGCAGTACTTC. Encoded protein: CASSRSGGPYEQYF.

This clonotype was counted between two and nine times. The CDR3, as DNA: TGTGCCACCAGCAGAAGACGGACAGGAACAACTAATGAAAAACTGTTTTTT. Protein: CATSRRRTGTTNEKLFF. This chain joins TRBV15 and TRBJ1-4; 7 nucleotides agree with TRBD1. Germline assignment: CDR1 LNHNV and CDR2 YYDKDF (reference sequence). The trim removed 2 bases at V and 0 bases at J, leaving 6 bases unmatched. This CDR3 has 17 amino acids.

V and J are TRBV18 and TRBJ2-5; 10 positions agree with TRBD1. This CDR3 has 16 residues. V lost 1 base, J lost 2 bases, and 4 bases stayed unmatched. Looked up from germline, CDR1 is KGHSH and CDR2 is LQKENI. This CDR3 is CASSPLAGQGQETQYF. Here the CDR3 DNA reads TGTGCCAGCTCACCACTTGCGGGACAGGGGCAAGAGACCCAGTACTTC.

In its sample, this clonotype was seen many times. This chain joins TRBV7-8 and TRBJ2-5, with D tentatively TRBD1 (5 bases). V dropped 5 bases and J dropped 1 base, with 8 bases sitting between them. CDR1 and CDR2 from the germline V gene are SGHVS and FQNEAQ. The CDR3 contains 13 residues. CDR3 sequence (DNA): TGTGCCAGCAGCCAGGGCCGCCAAGAGACCCAGTACTTC. This encodes CASSQGRQETQYF.

The chain recombines TRBV28 with TRBJ1-2; D is unresolved. CDR1 is MDHEN, CDR2 SYDVKM, per germline. The CDR3 consists of 11 residues. The V end was cut by 4 bases, the J end by 5 bases, with 5 bases between. CDR3 sequence (DNA): TGTGCCAGCAGTTCACAGTATGGCTACACCTTC. Encoded protein: CASSSQYGYTF.

Ten or more counts support this clonotype. This chain connects TRBV4-1 to TRBJ1-3; the D is unclear. The CDR3 runs 19 residues. Germline V CDR1 and CDR2: MGHRA, YSYEKL. V shed 4 bases and J shed 1 base, with 23 bases lying between them. This CDR3 reads CASSPLFDFGETSGNTIYF. In nucleotides, the CDR3 is TGCGCCAGCAGCCCCCTATTTGATTTCGGGGAGACTTCTGGAAACACCATATATTTT.